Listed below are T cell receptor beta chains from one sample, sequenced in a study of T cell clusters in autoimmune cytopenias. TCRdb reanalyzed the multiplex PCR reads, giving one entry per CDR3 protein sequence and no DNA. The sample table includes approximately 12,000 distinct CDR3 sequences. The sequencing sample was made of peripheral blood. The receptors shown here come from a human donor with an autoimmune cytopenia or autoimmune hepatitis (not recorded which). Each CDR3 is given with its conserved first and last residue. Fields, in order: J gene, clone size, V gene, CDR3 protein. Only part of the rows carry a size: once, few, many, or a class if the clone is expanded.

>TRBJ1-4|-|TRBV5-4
CASSPGTEGEKLFF
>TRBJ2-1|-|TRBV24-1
CATRAGTGGREQFF
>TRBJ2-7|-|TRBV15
CATSREQGSYEQYF
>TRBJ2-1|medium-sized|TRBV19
CASSRTSGYNEQFF
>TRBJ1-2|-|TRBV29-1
CSVMGRFYGYTF
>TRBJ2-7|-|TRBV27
CASSPPRGYEQYF
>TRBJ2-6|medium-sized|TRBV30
CAWSRAASGANVLTF
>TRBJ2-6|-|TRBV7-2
CASSKRQGGGANVLTF
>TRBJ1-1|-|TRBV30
CAWGTGTEAFF
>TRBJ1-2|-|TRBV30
CAWSGRFSVRDGLNYGYTF
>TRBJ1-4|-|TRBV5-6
CASSFGRVNEKLFF
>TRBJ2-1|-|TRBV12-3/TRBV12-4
CASRSRGGPWMNEQFF
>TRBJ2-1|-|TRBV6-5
CASSSTLGGISYNEQFF
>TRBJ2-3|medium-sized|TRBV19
CATEPAGGTDTQYF
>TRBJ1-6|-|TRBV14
CASSQRTGKNSPLHF
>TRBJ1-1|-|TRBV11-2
CASRDRPNTEAFF
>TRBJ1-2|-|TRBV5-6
CASSPGPRSGYGYTF
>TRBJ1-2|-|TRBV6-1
CASIPSQGTYGYTF
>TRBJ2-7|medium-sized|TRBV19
CASSIGSGYEQYF
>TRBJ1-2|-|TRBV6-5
CASSRQSRYGYTF
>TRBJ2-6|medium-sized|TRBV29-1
CSVETSGANVLTF
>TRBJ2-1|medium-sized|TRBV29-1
CSISPGGSYEQFF
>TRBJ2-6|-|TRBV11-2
CASSLVAVPGANVLTF
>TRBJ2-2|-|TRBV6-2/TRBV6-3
CAGSDTFTGELFF
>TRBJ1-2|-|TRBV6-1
CASSEVPGAKYCYTF
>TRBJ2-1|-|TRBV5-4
CASSSWGNEQFF
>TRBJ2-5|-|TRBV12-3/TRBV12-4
CASSSPGQGQETQYF
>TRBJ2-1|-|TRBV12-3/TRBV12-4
CASSWGRLAGGPGQFF
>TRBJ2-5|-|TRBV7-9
CASSFGQGLIRETQYF
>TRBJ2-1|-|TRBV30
CAWSGLEAGGPNEQFF
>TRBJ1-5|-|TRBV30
CAWSVLGGASNQPQHF
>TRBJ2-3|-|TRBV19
CASSRTLQDTQYF
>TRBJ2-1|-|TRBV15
CATSRALPWVEQFF
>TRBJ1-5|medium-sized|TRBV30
CAWSRIDLGEVQWPQHF
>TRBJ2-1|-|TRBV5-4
CASSDPGNWDNEQFF
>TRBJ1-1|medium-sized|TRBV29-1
CSVDFLNTEAFF
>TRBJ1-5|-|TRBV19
CASRTGGAEGNQPQHF
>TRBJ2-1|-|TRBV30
CAWRGTSDDTTFSYNEQFF
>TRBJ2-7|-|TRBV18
CASSPRTTGYEQYF
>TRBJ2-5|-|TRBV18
CASSAQGRETQYF
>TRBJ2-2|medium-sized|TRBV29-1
CSVEYRVAGELFF
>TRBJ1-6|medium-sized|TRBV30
CAWRVSGSPLHF
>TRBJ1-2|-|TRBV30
CAWTQRGYYGYTF
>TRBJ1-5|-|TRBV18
CASSPLGGGNQPQHF
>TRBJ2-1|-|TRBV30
CAWTLRGSYNEQFF
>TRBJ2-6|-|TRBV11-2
CASSLVKREWWDGANVLTF
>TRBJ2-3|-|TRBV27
CASSLQGISTDTQYF
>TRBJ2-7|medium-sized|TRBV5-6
CASSLATTSGGYEQYF
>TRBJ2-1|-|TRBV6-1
CASSEAGLAGGSQFF
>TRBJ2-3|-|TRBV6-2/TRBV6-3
CASSYSLLNTQYF
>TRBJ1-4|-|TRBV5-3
CARSLGPIEKLFF
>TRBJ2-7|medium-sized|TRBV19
CASREEGYEQYF
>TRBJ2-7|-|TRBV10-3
CVIRPKGQGEFHEQYF
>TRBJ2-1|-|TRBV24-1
CATQEQGITYNEQFF
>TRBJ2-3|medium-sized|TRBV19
CASRGRGVSTDTQYF
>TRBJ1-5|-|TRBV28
CASSLTYQPQHF
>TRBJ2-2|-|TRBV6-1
CASSWTQGTGELFF
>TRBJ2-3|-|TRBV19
CASSGLAGASTDTQYF
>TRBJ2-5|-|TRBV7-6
CASSLDYQETQYF
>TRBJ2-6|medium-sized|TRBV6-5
CASRGFSGANVLTF